Included here is one T cell receptor (beta chain) sequence, with context. The data derive from a study of PD-L1 blockade in urothelial cancer. Germline V lookup: CDR1 SGHTS, CDR2 YDEGEE. V was cut by 2 bases and J by 2 bases, with 8 bases left in between. The CDR3 runs to 14 residues. Profiled with immunoSEQ multiplex PCR; TCRdb holds only in-frame clones, not every one. Of 30,000 to 40,000 clones in the sample, around 83% were seen once. Each patient supplied 1 to 8 pretreatment and on-treatment samples. The material was PBMCs, obtained around atezolizumab (anti-PD-L1) treatment. The rearrangement uses TRBV5-8 and TRBJ2-4; possibly TRBD1 for D (5 bases). This clonotype was sampled from a man in his sixties with urothelial cancer. The CDR3 is CASSLRGPKNIQYF. The CDR3 bases are TGTGCCAGCAGCTTAAGGGGTCCCAAAAACATTCAGTACTTC.